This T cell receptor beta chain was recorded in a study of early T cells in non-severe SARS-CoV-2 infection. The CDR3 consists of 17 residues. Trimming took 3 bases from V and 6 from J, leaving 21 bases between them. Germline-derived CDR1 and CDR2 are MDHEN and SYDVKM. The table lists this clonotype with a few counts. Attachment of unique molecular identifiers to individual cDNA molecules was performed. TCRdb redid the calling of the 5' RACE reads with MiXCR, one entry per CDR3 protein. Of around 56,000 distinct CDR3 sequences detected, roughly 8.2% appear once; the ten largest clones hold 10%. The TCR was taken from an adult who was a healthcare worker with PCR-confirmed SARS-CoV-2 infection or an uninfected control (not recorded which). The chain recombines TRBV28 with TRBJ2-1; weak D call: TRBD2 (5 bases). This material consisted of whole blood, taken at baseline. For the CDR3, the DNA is TGTGCCAGCAGTTTCGGCGCTGGAGCGGAGGAGATCAATGAGCAGTTCTTC. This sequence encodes CASSFGAGAEEINEQFF.